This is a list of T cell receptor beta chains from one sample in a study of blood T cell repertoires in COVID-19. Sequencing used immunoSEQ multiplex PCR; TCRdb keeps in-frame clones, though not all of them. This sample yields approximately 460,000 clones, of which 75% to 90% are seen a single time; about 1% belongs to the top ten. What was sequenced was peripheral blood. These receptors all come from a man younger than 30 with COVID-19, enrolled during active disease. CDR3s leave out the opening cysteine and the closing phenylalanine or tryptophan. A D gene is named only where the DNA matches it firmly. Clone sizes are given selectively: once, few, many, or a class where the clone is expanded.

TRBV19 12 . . ASSIGKEYSGYT
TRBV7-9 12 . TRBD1 ASSPTQGGTEAF
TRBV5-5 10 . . ASSLGLTEAF
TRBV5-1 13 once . ASSLVSGAPGELF
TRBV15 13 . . ATSRSRGRGYEQY
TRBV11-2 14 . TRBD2 ASSLFRASGTDTQY
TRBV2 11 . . ASSGQSNQPQH
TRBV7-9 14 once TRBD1 ASSPTGSGVSEKLF
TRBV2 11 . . ASSRNGLTEAF
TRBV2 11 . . ASTGQGHTEAF
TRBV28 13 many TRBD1 ASSSRDRENTEAF
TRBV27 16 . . ASRAWSGSRGQGVEQY
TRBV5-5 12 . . ASSLSRGREKLF
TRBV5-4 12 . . ASSPMTAFNEQF
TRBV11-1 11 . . ASSLLNTGELF
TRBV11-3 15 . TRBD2 ASSLGLAGRNTGELF
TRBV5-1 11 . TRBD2 ASSEGLASEQF
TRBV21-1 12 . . ASSKTQGAGGYT
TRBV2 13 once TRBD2 ASSVGGGNTGELF
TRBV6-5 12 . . ASSYSEDNQPQH
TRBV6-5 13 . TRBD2 ASAYGTSGSDTQY
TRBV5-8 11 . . ASSRTWTGELF
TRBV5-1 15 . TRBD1 ASSFLKSGTGNYEQY
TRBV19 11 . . ASQGLGTGELF
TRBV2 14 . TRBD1 ASTRSATGGQEKLF
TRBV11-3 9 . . ASSTQETQY
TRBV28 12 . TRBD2 ASSYRSGGHEQY
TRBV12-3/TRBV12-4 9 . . ASSSGNEQF
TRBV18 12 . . ASSPIGENTEAF
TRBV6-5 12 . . ASSYSGVLNEQF
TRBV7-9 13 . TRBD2 ASSRLAGGQETQY
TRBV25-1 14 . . ASSEGGRRVTDTQY
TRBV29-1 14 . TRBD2 SVEDLGLDETDTQY
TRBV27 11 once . ASSSAVRETQY
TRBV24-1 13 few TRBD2 ATSRTGGLTGELF
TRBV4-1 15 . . ASSPYPATGEVETQY
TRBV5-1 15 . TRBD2 ASSWGTSGGAPQTQY
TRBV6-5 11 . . ATSVGGGETQY
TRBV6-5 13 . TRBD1 ASSYSGTGRGEQY
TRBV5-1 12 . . ASSLELTQGTQY
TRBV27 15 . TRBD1 ASSSSWGTGIIDTQY
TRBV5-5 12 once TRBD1 ASSGRQGWTEAF
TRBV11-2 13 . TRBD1 ASSPDRVGNYGYT
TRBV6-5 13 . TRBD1 ASSSTGGNTGELF
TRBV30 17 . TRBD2 AWSVRLGLAGGPRETQY
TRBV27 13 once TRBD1 ASRAGGGLNTEAF
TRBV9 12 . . ASSRGLELYEQY
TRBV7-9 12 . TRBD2 ASSLVREAHEQY
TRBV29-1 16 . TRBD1 SVGRGDRGGRDSYEQY
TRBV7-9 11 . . ASSLDDFGKLF
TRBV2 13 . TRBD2 ASSLAGGNTGELF
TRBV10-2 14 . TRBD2 ASTEASGGAGDTQY
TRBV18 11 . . ASSKAETGELF
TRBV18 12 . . ASSPTQSNEKLF
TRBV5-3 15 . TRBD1 ARSLLQGDECNQPQH
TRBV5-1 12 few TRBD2 ASSFSGVGYEQY
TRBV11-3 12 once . ASSVRDITYEQY
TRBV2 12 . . ASSLQGGTYEQY
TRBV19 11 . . ASSMALIGELF